The clone carrying this T cell receptor beta chain turned up a few times. Its target is not known. Assay: immunoSEQ multiplex PCR; the TCRdb copy retains only in-frame clones and omits some. The table lists around 63,000 clones, about nine tenths of them singletons. CDR1 and CDR2 (germline): SNHLY, FYNNEI. There are 15 residues in the CDR3. Trimming took 5 bases from V and 4 from J; bases not matched to a gene: 7. Patients with autoimmune history or systemic immunosuppression were excluded. This sample was included in a study of OX40 agonist ivuxolimab in advanced cancers. Across the study: Patients receiving dose escalation had hepatocellular carcinoma, melanoma, renal cell or head and neck cancer. From about 23 to 85 years was the age range, with a mean of about 56 years, and about 78% were male.

Study-wide results and limits: Normalized T-cell clonal expansion was also low in a subset of nonresponders.

The chain links TRBV2 to TRBJ2-5, with TRBD1 matching 10 bases. The origin of this receptor is an adult with an advanced solid tumor such as melanoma, head and neck, liver or kidney cancer. The sample in question was CD4+ or CD8+ T cells sorted from blood, obtained in a trial of the OX40 agonist ivuxolimab. In nucleotides, the CDR3 is TGTGCCAGCAGTCCCCGGACAGGGGGAGGAGAGACCCAGTACTTC. Its protein is CASSPRTGGGETQYF.